The rows below give T cell receptor beta chains drawn from one sample of a study of cytomegalovirus exposure and HLA in healthy donors. The data were produced by immunoSEQ multiplex PCR, yet TCRdb's version contains in-frame clones alone and is incomplete. This sample has about 140,000 clones, with roughly three fifths found just once. Sample: PBMCs. The receptor source for this set is a male donor in good health and CMV-seronegative. Both conserved end residues are trimmed from each CDR3.

v_call | cdr3_aa
TRBV19 | ASSPSGTLYGYT
TRBV7-3 | ASSLRQSSYNSPLH
TRBV7-7 | ASSLDTGSTDTQY
TRBV7-9 | ASSFSWTSGSEQF
TRBV10-1 | ASRGDRETGELF
TRBV9 | ASSVGGRGHTEAF
TRBV30 | AWSYSNEKLF
TRBV29-1 | SVGTSAYEQY
TRBV19 | ASSNSAYNEQF
TRBV5-4 | ASSTGQGEAF
TRBV5-1 | ASSLLARRGDEQF
TRBV19 | ASSIGGETQY
TRBV7-8 | ASSLGRTESSTDTQY
TRBV6-5 | ASSRDQGAEAF
TRBV28 | ASSFGTGPYGYT
TRBV12-5 | ASGLGSLAGNQPQH
TRBV19 | ASTSGLAGEETQY
TRBV6-5 | ASSYSFTGAYEQY
TRBV27 | ASTMTGHQETQY
TRBV5-1 | ASSVGGNTGELF
TRBV27 | ASSPLLGINTGELF
TRBV6-5 | ASKTGTGGVSPLH
TRBV29-1 | SVGAGNTEAF
TRBV5-4 | ASSLDPGSSTDTQY